This T cell receptor beta chain was captured by sequencing in a study of blood T cell repertoires in COVID-19. As for the study in general: From the United States, Italy and Spain came samples of acute and convalescent COVID-19. The analysed material was cDNA or gDNA that came from T cells, B-cell-depleted T cells, or PBMCs.

This CDR3 has 17 amino acids. V trimming: 1 base; J trimming: 5 bases; junction bases outside the gene matches: 9. CDR1 and CDR2 (germline): LGHNT, FRNRAP. This table comes from immunoSEQ multiplex PCR, and its TCRdb copy is limited to in-frame clones, with some not included. The sample lists 250,000 to 300,000 clones, around 90% seen once, with 2% to 2.5% in the top ten. Enrollees, about 18 to 90 years old, lived in about two dozen US areas. Clinical history reported by participants formed the basis on which cohorts were assigned. Sequenced sample: PBMCs or T cells enriched from blood (not recorded which). The rearrangement joins TRBV12-5 to TRBJ2-5, with 11 nucleotides matching TRBD1. This TCR was sampled from a woman aged 40 to 50 with acute COVID-19. The CDR3 reads CASGLAQGTGGLETQYF. CDR3 DNA sequence: TGTGCTAGTGGTTTGGCCCAAGGGACAGGGGGTTTGGAGACCCAGTACTTC.